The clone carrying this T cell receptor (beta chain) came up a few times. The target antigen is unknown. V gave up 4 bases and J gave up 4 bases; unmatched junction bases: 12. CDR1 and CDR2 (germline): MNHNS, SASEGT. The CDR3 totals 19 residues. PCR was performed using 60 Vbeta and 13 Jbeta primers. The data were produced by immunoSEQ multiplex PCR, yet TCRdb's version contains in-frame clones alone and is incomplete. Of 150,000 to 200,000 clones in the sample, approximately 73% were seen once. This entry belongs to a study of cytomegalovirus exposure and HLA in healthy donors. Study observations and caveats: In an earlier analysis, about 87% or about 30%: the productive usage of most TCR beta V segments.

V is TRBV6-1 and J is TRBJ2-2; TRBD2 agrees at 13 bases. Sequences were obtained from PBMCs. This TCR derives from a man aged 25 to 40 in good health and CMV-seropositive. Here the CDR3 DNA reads TGTGCCAGCAGTGCCAGGACTAGCGGGAGAAGGCTGGTCACCGGGGAGCTGTTTTTT. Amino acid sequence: CASSARTSGRRLVTGELFF.